The T cell receptor (beta chain) under discussion was sequenced for a study of T cells after yellow fever vaccination (dated by TCRdb to between 2018 and 2021). In terms of the full investigation: The SMART-Seq v4 Ultra Low Input RNA kit was used to prepare libraries from fractions with low cell numbers. Two healthy male donors made up the cohort, one aged 18 to 30 years and the other aged 30 to 40 years. Blood was drawn at multiple timepoints before and after primary and secondary immunization, with bulk PBMC replicates and cell subsets isolated. To track T-cell clones before and after primary and booster YFV17D yellow fever vaccination, bulk TCR alpha and beta repertoires were sequenced longitudinally.

Trimming removed 5 bases from V and 3 bases from J, leaving 14 bases between the germline ends. CDR1 and CDR2 (MGHRA, YSYEKL) derive from the germline V gene. From its cysteine to its phenylalanine, the CDR3 spans 15 amino acids. Only the CDR3 portion is preserved as DNA: 45 bases, with reading frame beginning at the first base. The label giving this sample's treatment or condition can be read as: live attenuated yellow fever vaccine strain. A standard Ficoll-Paque protocol was used to isolate PBMCs from peripheral blood. CD4 and CD8 T-cell fractions were isolated with Dynabeads CD4 and CD8 positive selection kits. TriZol was used to extract RNA from bulk PBMCs, CD4 and CD8 fractions, and dextramer-positive and dextramer-negative fractions. The sample holds many counts of this clonotype. Its antigen has not been determined. Within one base of it there is no much larger clone, and no base qualities were kept.

Sequencing instrument: Illumina NovaSeq 6000. TCR cDNA was synthesized by 5'RACE template switching, which introduced a universal primer site and unique molecular identifiers. cDNA synthesis was primed from both the TCR alpha and TCR beta constant segments. Libraries were amplified in two PCR steps, with sample barcodes and sequencing adapters added in the second step. Sequencing of libraries was performed on Illumina HiSeq 2500 (2x100 bp) or NovaSeq (2x150 bp). The authors processed their data as follows. Reads were demultiplexed and collapsed into UMI consensus sequences with MIGEC, and V(D)J alignment was performed with MiXCR. Using edgeR on replicate PBMC samples, clonotypes were called vaccine-responding if FDR was below 0.01 and the log2 fold change was above 5 up to day 15. Each bulk clonotype was labeled CD4 or CD8 based on which sequenced repertoire, CD4 or CD8, contained the clonotype at higher abundance. TCRdb reanalyzed the raw reads on its own, using fastp at Q25 for trimming and MiXCR for clone calling, and kept in-frame beta chains. Rows with a matching CDR3 protein are joined into one entry that keeps the most common DNA and genes. These V and J calls derive from TCRdb rather than the authors' analysis. Counted in this sample were approximately 300,000 distinct CDR3 sequences; approximately 12% of them appeared once. The ten largest make up approximately 3% of the sample.

What the research found in general, with its limitations: The secondary T-cell response was weaker than the primary response but faster, peaking on day 5 instead of day 15. Because abundant contaminating clonotypes from the bulk population could be contained in FACS-sorted repertoires, computational filtering was required. A small fraction of clonotypes appeared in both the CD4 and CD8 compartments, likely as a result of convergent recombination. After the booster, most clones that had expanded after primary vaccination were detected again (roughly 95% of CD4 and around nine tenths of CD8), suggesting broad maintenance of memory. Because the study included only a couple of donors, the extent to which the findings can be generalized is limited.

The V gene is TRBV4-1 and the J gene is TRBJ2-1; the D gene may be TRBD1 or TRBD2, since each aligns over 5 bases. This sample comprised CD4+ T cells sorted from PBMCs, obtained 45 days after the yellow fever booster vaccination. The clonotype comes from a man aged 18 to 29 who received the YFV17D yellow fever vaccine. The CDR3 loop reads CASSGGPRGYNEQFF. The DNA sequence follows: TGCGCCAGCAGCGGGGGACCAAGGGGCTACAATGAGCAGTTCTTC.